These T cell receptor beta chains were read from a single sample in a study of control samples from healthy donors and cancer patients. Repertoires were generated with immunoSEQ multiplex PCR, while TCRdb's copy carries only in-frame clones and drops some. The sample consists of roughly 95,000 clones, 92% of them appearing once. Sequences were obtained from blood. Receptor source: a human donor in good health. The donor label of this sample is uncertain. CDR3s include the opening cysteine and the closing phenylalanine or tryptophan. Expanded clones are given a class, and other clones once, few, many or no size at all.

CDR3aa	v_gene	abundance
CASSQESGGAGGYTF	TRBV14	-
CASSDSSGEKLFF	TRBV6-4	-
CAISDSGNQPQHF	TRBV10-3	few
CASQKGGGTADTQYF	TRBV9	-
CASSLGTGNYGYTF	TRBV13	-
CASSQGGYTEAFF	TRBV19	-
CASSPSGTSGGPNEQFF	TRBV9	-
CASSVDGTYGYTF	TRBV9	-
CASSFIAGDYNEQFF	TRBV27	-
CASSPGQGSRTEAFF	TRBV18	-
CASSLGGPGANVLTF	TRBV5-6	few
CASSLGMDIHAGNTIYF	TRBV5-1	-
CASSLKAEGNEQFF	TRBV27	-
CAISGGPRDTEAFF	TRBV10-3	-
CASSDERGTLFYEQYF	TRBV6-1	-
CASSYSGGLGQFF	TRBV6-6	few
CASSPFLGGRHTEAFF	TRBV18	-
CASSYGYEAFF	TRBV6-2/TRBV6-3	-
CASSDFAPSSYNSPLHF	TRBV2	once
CASSFRGGTDTQYF	TRBV6-5	-
CASSSGARGNTGELFF	TRBV7-2	-
CASFSGYNEQFF	TRBV19	-
CASSQPFEGHIYGYTF	TRBV7-2	few
CASSLEFPYNEQFF	TRBV7-2	-
CASSVGISYGYTF	TRBV5-1	-
CASSLEQGYGYTF	TRBV7-9	-
CAWRSPGGETQYF	TRBV30	-
CASSEQGAFSDTQYF	TRBV2	-
CASSVQQGAQETQYF	TRBV2	-
CASSVASTNEKLFF	TRBV9	-
CATSGVTDTQYF	TRBV24-1	few
CAWSARGPDRVGF	TRBV30	-
CASSDIVWGTQPQHF	TRBV6-1	-
CATFVFRTPPNYGYTF	TRBV28	once
CASSYFSGTTEAFF	TRBV6-5	-
CASSRSRGNIQYF	TRBV14	few
CASSIQSSYNEQFF	TRBV19	-
CASSGGLAGEYEQYF	TRBV21-1	-
CASSAGTGDTGELFF	TRBV7-7	-
CASSNRDRQFF	TRBV12-3/TRBV12-4	-
CASTSGGAGGANVLTF	TRBV5-1	-
CASSFSFTGELFF	TRBV5-6	-
CASSSRGLSYGYTF	TRBV7-9	-
CASSSDRGYDTEAFF	TRBV5-1	-
CASSSRDGSSYEQYF	TRBV18	-
CASRGPGAQNTEAFF	TRBV7-6	once
CASSLGPSSYNEQFF	TRBV5-1	-
CASSVLYSENTEAFF	TRBV2	once
CASRADTQYF	TRBV25-1	-
CATSGGDRGAKNIQYF	TRBV24-1	-
CASSYEYVDTQYF	TRBV6-2/TRBV6-3	-
CASSRTGRGTEAFF	TRBV21-1	-